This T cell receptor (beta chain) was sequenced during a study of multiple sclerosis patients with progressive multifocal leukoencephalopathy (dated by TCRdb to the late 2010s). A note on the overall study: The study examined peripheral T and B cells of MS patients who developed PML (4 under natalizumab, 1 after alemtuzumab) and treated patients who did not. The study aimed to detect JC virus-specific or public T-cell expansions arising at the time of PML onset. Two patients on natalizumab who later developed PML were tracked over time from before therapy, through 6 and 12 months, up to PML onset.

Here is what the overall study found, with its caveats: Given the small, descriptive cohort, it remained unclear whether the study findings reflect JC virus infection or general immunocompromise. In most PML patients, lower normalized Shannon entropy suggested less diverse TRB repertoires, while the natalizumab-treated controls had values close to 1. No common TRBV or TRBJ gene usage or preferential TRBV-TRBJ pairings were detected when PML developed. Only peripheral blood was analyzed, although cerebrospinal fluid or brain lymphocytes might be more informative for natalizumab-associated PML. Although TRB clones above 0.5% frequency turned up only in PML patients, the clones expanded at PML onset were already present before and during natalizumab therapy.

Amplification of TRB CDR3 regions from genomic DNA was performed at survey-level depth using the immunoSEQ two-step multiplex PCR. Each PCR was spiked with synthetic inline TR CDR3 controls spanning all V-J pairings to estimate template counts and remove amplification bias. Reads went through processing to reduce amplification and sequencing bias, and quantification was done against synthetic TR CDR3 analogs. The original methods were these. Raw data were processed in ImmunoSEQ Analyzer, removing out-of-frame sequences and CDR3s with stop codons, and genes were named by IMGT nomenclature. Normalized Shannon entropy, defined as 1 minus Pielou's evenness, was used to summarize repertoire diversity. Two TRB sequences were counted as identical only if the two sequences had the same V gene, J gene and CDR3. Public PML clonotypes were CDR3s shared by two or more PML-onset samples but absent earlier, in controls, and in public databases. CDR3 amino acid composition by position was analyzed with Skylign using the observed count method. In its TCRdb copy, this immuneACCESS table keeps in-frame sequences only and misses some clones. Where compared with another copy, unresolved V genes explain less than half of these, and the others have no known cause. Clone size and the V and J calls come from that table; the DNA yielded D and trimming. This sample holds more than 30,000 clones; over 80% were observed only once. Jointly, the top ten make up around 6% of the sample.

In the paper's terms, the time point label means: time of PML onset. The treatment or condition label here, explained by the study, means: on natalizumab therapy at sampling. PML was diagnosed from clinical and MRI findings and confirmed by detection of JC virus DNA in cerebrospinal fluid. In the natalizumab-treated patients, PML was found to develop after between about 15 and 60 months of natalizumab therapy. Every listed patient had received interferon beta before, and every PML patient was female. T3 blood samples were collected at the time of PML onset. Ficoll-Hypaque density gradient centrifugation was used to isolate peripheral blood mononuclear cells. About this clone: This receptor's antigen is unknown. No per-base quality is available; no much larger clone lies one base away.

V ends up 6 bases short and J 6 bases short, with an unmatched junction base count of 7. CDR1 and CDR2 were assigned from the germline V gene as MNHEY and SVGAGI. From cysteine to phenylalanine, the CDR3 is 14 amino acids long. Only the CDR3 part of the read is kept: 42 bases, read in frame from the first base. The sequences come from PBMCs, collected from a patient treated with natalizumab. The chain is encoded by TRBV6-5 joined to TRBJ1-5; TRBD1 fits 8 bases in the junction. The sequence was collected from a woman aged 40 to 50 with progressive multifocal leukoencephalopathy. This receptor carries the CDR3 CASRTQGAGQPQHF. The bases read TGTGCCAGCAGAACCCAGGGGGCTGGTCAGCCCCAGCATTTT.